These 31 T cell receptor beta chains came from one sample sequenced in a study of circulating tumor DNA in untreated peripheral T-cell lymphoma. Sequencing used immunoSEQ multiplex PCR; TCRdb keeps in-frame clones, though not all of them. The data show 950 to 1,100 clones, with 80% seen just once and roughly 8.2% held by the top ten. Sequenced input: tumor tissue. The receptor source for this set is a human donor with peripheral T-cell lymphoma.

The table lists this clone with a count of one. The rearrangement links TRBV19 to TRBJ1-1; D remains ambiguous. The V end was cut by 7 bases, the J end by 4 bases, with 7 bases between. CDR3 length equals 11 residues. Germline CDR1 is LNHDA and CDR2 is SQIVND (reference sequence). As DNA, the CDR3 is TGTGCCAGTATGGGCAGCACTGAAGCTTTCTTT. It codes for CASMGSTEAFF.

V is TRBV11-3 and J is TRBJ2-3; 9 positions match TRBD2. Germline CDR1 and CDR2: SGHNT and YENEEA. The CDR3 consists of 15 residues. J was trimmed by 4 bases and V by 5 bases; bases with no gene match: 7. The CDR3 DNA is TGTGCCAGCAGCAAGAGTGGACTAGCGTCAGATACGCAGTATTTT. It yields the protein CASSKSGLASDTQYF.

The chain couples TRBV7-6 to TRBJ2-1, with D unresolved. CDR3 length: 14 amino acids. Per the germline V gene, CDR1 is SGHVS and CDR2 is FNYEAQ. Trimming removed 5 bases at V and 6 bases at J, with 14 bases between. As DNA, the CDR3 is TGTGCCAGCAGCCCACGTTGGGGTAGCAATGAGCAGTTCTTC. Its translation is CASSPRWGSNEQFF.

This sequence joins TRBV27 and TRBJ2-2; D is perhaps TRBD2 (5 bases). CDR1 is MNHEY and CDR2 is SMNVEV in the germline V gene (reference sequence). CDR3 length: 14 residues. With 7 bases removed from V and 5 bases from J, the gap between germline ends came to 14 bases. The CDR3 sequence: CASTRASSTGELFF. In DNA, the CDR3 is TGTGCCAGCACGAGGGCTAGCTCAACCGGGGAGCTGTTTTTT.

The sample holds a few counts of this clone. The chain is built from TRBV28 and TRBJ2-7; 9 bases map to TRBD1. The CDR3 sequence is 16 residues long. Per germline, CDR1 MDHEN and CDR2 SYDVKM. The V and J ends lost 2 bases and 5 bases, in that order; junction bases with no gene match: 10. CDR3 bases: TGTGCCAGCAGTTTAGACTCCGGGACAGGGTCCCACGAGCAGTACTTC. Translated: CASSLDSGTGSHEQYF.

This chain links TRBV6-8 with TRBJ2-3, with 12 bases matching TRBD2. This CDR3 contains 16 residues. V dropped 0 bases and J dropped 3; count of bases not matched to a gene: 1. Germline CDR1 and CDR2: MNHGY and SAAAGT. CDR3 loop: CASSYSTSGSTDTQYF. The CDR3 DNA reads as TGTGCCAGCAGTTACTCGACTAGCGGGAGTACAGATACGCAGTATTTT.

The genes are TRBV11-3 and TRBJ2-3; 8 bases line up with TRBD1. This CDR3 contains 14 residues. J lost 6 bases, V lost 5 bases, and 7 bases had no gene match. The germline V gene has CDR1 SGHNT and CDR2 YENEEA. Here the CDR3 reads CASSQGQERDTQYF. CDR3 DNA sequence: TGTGCCAGCAGCCAGGGACAGGAGAGGGATACGCAGTATTTT.

V usage is TRBV11-3 and J usage is TRBJ1-1, with TRBD1 identical over 11 bases. From germline, CDR1 is SGHNT and CDR2 YENEEA. CDR3 length: 15 amino acids. J gave up 2 bases and V 5 bases, and 4 bases lay outside the gene matches. The CDR3 here is CASSIWTGGNTEAFF. As DNA, the CDR3 is TGTGCCAGCAGCATATGGACAGGGGGCAACACTGAAGCTTTCTTT. The full variable domain, completed using reference TRBV11-3 and TRBJ1-1, is EAGVVQSPRYKIIEKKQPVAFWCNPISGHNTLYWYLQNLGQGPELLIRYENEEAVDDSQLPKDRFSAERLKGVDSTLKIQPAELGDSAVYLCASSIWTGGNTEAFFGQGTRLTVV.

The chain is built from TRBV6-8 and TRBJ2-1, with 13 bases that match TRBD2. The junction had 3 bases not matched to a gene; V was cut back by 4 bases and J by 6 bases. The CDR3 is 15 amino acids. Germline assignment: CDR1 MNHGY and CDR2 SAAAGT. This chain's CDR3 is CASSFRLAGGNEQFF. The CDR3 DNA is TGTGCCAGCAGTTTCCGACTAGCGGGAGGCAATGAGCAGTTCTTC.

The rearrangement uses TRBV7-6 and TRBJ1-5, with TRBD1 as a possible D gene (6 bases). CDR1 is SGHVS, CDR2 FNYEAQ, per germline. The CDR3 extends over 14 amino acids. V shed 7 bases and J shed 9 bases, with 19 bases lying between them. This CDR3 reads CASTSAGAGRPQHF. The CDR3 DNA reads TGTGCCAGCACGTCCGCGGGGGCCGGCCGGCCCCAGCATTTT.

The chain carries TRBV11-3 and TRBJ2-3; TRBD2 matches at 7 bases. Per the germline V gene, CDR1 is SGHNT and CDR2 is YENEEA. V trimming: 8 bases; J trimming: 5 bases; junction bases outside the gene matches: 10. The CDR3 is 14 amino acids. As DNA, the CDR3 is TGTGCCAGCGGTCTGGGGACTACAGTAGATACGCAGTATTTT. The encoded protein is CASGLGTTVDTQYF.

The genes are TRBV11-3 and TRBJ1-4, with 7 bases identical to TRBD1. V lost 7 bases, J lost 7 bases, and 9 bases stayed unmatched. CDR1 and CDR2 (germline): SGHNT, YENEEA. The CDR3 totals 14 residues. The DNA of the CDR3 is TGTGCCAGCACCAGGGGGGGAGAAGGTGAAAAACTGTTTTTT. Protein: CASTRGGEGEKLFF.

The chain links TRBV23-1 to TRBJ1-2, with a possible D match to TRBD1 (5 bases). TRBV23-1 is an ORF, and what it does is uncertain. With 6 bases removed from V and 2 bases from J, the gap between germline ends came to 10 bases. CDR3 length equals 13 residues. CDR3 bases: TGCGCCAGCAGCTTCGACAGAAACTATGGCTACACCTTC. Protein: CASSFDRNYGYTF.

This chain joins TRBV6-8 and TRBJ2-6; 8 bases fit TRBD1. The CDR3 extends over 16 amino acids. Trimming took 6 bases from V and 1 from J; bases not matched to a gene: 5. CDR1 and CDR2 (germline): MNHGY, SAAAGT. In nucleotides, the CDR3 is TGTGCCAGCAGCCGGGACAGGCGATCTGGGGCCAACGTCCTGACTTTC. Its translation: CASSRDRRSGANVLTF.

The genes are TRBV18 and TRBJ1-3; D remains unclear. The V end lost 3 bases, the J end lost 2 bases, and 5 bases lay between the germline ends. Germline V gene lookup returns CDR1 KGHSH and CDR2 LQKENI. The length of the CDR3 is 13 residues. The CDR3 sequence is CASSPSTGNTIYF. CDR3 nucleotide sequence: TGTGCCAGCTCACCGTCGACTGGAAACACCATATATTTT.

J is TRBJ2-5 and V is TRBV6-8; 10 positions agree with TRBD2. The CDR3 sequence is 15 residues long. Germline V gene data show CDR1 as MNHGY and CDR2 as SAAAGT. The J segment lost 5 bases and the V segment lost 5 bases, leaving 8 bases of the junction unmatched. CDR3 protein: CASSPLAGESETQYF. CDR3 sequence (DNA): TGTGCCAGCAGTCCCCTAGCGGGAGAAAGTGAGACCCAGTACTTC.

This clone was seen only a few times. The chain combines TRBV19 with TRBJ2-6; 9 positions agree with TRBD1. The J segment lost 0 bases and the V segment lost 6 bases, leaving 6 bases of the junction unmatched. The CDR3 is 17 amino acids. The germline CDR1 and CDR2 sequences are LNHDA and SQIVND (reference sequence). The CDR3 loop reads CASRPGTGSSGANVLTF. As DNA, the CDR3 is TGTGCCAGTAGGCCCGGGACAGGGAGCTCTGGGGCCAACGTCCTGACTTTC.

V usage is TRBV6-8 and J usage is TRBJ2-3; 10 bases agree with TRBD2. After removal of 9 bases from V and 9 bases from J, the junction contained 9 bases not matched to a gene. In germline, CDR1 is MNHGY, CDR2 SAAAGT. The length of the CDR3 is 13 residues. The CDR3 DNA is TGTGCCAGTACAATCTTAGCGGGAGGAACGCAGTATTTT. Translating it yields CASTILAGGTQYF.

The J gene is TRBJ1-5, the V gene TRBV15, with 7 positions matching TRBD1. The trim removed 3 bases at V and 4 bases at J, leaving 3 bases unmatched. In germline, CDR1 is LNHNV, CDR2 YYDKDF (reference sequence). The CDR3 has 14 amino acids. The CDR3 loop is CATSSRQGNQPQHF. CDR3 sequence (DNA): TGTGCCACCAGCAGCAGACAGGGTAATCAGCCCCAGCATTTT.

The chain couples TRBV11-1 to TRBJ1-3; D remains ambiguous. The CDR3 sequence is 15 residues long. Germline CDR1 and CDR2: SGHAT and FQDESV (reference sequence). The V gene lost 1 base and the J gene lost 1 base, with 8 bases spanning the gap. CDR3 DNA: TGTGCCAGCAGCTTAGGAGGAGATTCTGGAAACACCATATATTTT. Protein product: CASSLGGDSGNTIYF.

V gene TRBV7-6 combines with J gene TRBJ2-5; 12 nucleotides agree with TRBD1. Germline V CDR1 and CDR2: SGHVS, FNYEAQ. V was pared by 3 bases and J by 5 bases, with 10 bases of the junction left unmatched. The CDR3 has 17 residues. The CDR3 sequence is CASSLVGTGGVMETQYF. Here the CDR3 DNA reads TGTGCCAGCAGCTTGGTAGGGACAGGGGGCGTAATGGAGACCCAGTACTTC.

This clone has just a few counts. The chain links TRBV6-8 to TRBJ1-4, with a possible D match to TRBD1 (6 bases). In germline, CDR1 is MNHGY, CDR2 SAAAGT. The CDR3 extends over 16 amino acids. Trimming shortened V by 8 bases and J by 6 bases, and 22 bases separated the two germline ends. CDR3 sequence reads: CASSEAGVSLDEKLFF. The CDR3 DNA follows: TGTGCCAGCTCTGAGGCAGGGGTGTCCTTGGATGAAAAACTGTTTTTT.

This clone is a singleton in its sample. V gene TRBV29-1 combines with J gene TRBJ1-1; 8 positions agree with TRBD1. Losses at the gene ends were 8 bases for V and 5 bases for J; bases not matched to a gene: 7. The CDR3 totals 12 residues. In germline, CDR1 is SQVTM, CDR2 ANQGSEA. Here the CDR3 reads CSTDRGQTEAFF. CDR3 bases: TGCAGCACAGACAGGGGCCAGACTGAAGCTTTCTTT.

The chain has TRBV23-1 and TRBJ2-6, with 9 bases identical to TRBD1. TRBV23-1 carries the ORF label, with uncertain function. The CDR3 is made up of 19 amino acids. Trimming cost V 6 bases and J 2 bases; bases outside gene matches: 14. CDR3 sequence (DNA): TGCGCCAGCAGCTTGCTACCGACAGGGGGAAAAACTGGGGCCAACGTCCTGACTTTC. Its translation: CASSLLPTGGKTGANVLTF.

This clone occurred a few times. V is TRBV11-3 and J is TRBJ1-5, with no clear D. Trimming removed 5 bases from V and 0 bases from J, with 8 bases in between. In germline, CDR1 is SGHNT, CDR2 YENEEA. CDR3 size: 14 residues. The CDR3 here is CASSQTNSNQPQHF. CDR3 coding DNA: TGTGCCAGCAGCCAGACAAATAGCAATCAGCCCCAGCATTTT.

This sequence joins TRBV23-1 and TRBJ1-3, with D uncertain. TRBV23-1 qualifies as an ORF whose function is uncertain. The CDR3 extends over 18 amino acids. V was trimmed by 0 bases and J by 0 bases, leaving 15 bases between them. The CDR3 loop is CASSQSCSGGNSGNTIYF. The CDR3 DNA reads TGCGCCAGCAGTCAATCCTGTTCAGGAGGGAACTCTGGAAACACCATATATTTT.

The chain carries TRBV6-8 and TRBJ2-2, with D tentatively TRBD2 (6 bases). The V end lost 6 bases, the J end lost 3 bases, and 14 bases lay between the germline ends. The V gene's germline CDR1 is MNHGY and CDR2 SAAAGT. The CDR3 is 15 residues long. The CDR3 region is CASSHGGIHTGELFF. The CDR3 nucleotides are TGTGCCAGCAGCCACGGCGGGATACACACCGGGGAGCTGTTTTTT.

The chain couples TRBV19 to TRBJ1-2; maybe TRBD1 (5 bases). The germline V gene encodes CDR1 LNHDA and CDR2 SQIVND (reference sequence). CDR3 length equals 15 residues. V shed 5 bases and J shed 3 bases, with 16 bases lying between them. The CDR3 DNA reads TGTGCCAGTAGTCCACGGGAGGGACGTCACTATGGCTACACCTTC. It translates to CASSPREGRHYGYTF.

This clone has just a few counts. The genes are TRBV19 and TRBJ2-7; 7 bases agree with TRBD2. The J segment lost 2 bases and the V segment lost 3 bases, leaving 4 bases of the junction unmatched. Germline V gene lookup returns CDR1 LNHDA and CDR2 SQIVND (reference sequence). The CDR3 totals 14 residues. DNA for the CDR3: TGTGCCAGTAGTATCCGGGAGGCCCCCTACGAGCAGTACTTC. This gives the protein CASSIREAPYEQYF.

A few counts support this clone. The rearrangement links TRBV19 to TRBJ1-3; a weak D match, TRBD1 (5 bases). The CDR3 consists of 15 residues. V shed 7 bases and J shed 2 bases, with 15 bases lying between them. Germline V lookup: CDR1 LNHDA, CDR2 SQIVND (reference sequence). CDR3 sequence (DNA): TGTGCCAGTACCAAAGGGGATAAGACTGGAAACACCATATATTTT. Translation: CASTKGDKTGNTIYF.

This clone was recorded a few times. This chain joins TRBV18 and TRBJ2-1; D gene unclear. The CDR3 runs 13 residues. V gave up 6 bases and J gave up 4 bases, with 10 bases separating them. Germline values: CDR1 KGHSH, CDR2 LQKENI. CDR3 protein: CASSRTQYNEQFF. CDR3 coding DNA: TGTGCCAGCTCTCGTACGCAGTACAATGAGCAGTTCTTC.